What follows are 23 T cell receptor beta chains derived from one specimen sequenced in a study of CXCR3-negative and CXCR3-positive naive CD8 T cells. Preparation of TRB cDNA libraries relied on 5' RACE carrying UMI labels. TCRdb reworked the 5' RACE reads into one entry per CDR3 protein, no DNA. In all, the sample yields some 130,000 distinct CDR3 sequences. The sample comprised naive CXCR3- CD8+ T cells from blood. The subset is: CD45RO-CCR7+CD27+CD95- naive CD8+ T cells lacking CXCR3 (TNR3-). These receptors were taken from a human donor in good health. Some clones in this sample may be carry-over from other donors' samples.

The chain employs TRBV7-2 and TRBJ2-1; TCRdb proposes TRBD2, but this gene call is untestable without DNA. The CDR3 is 16 amino acids. Per germline, CDR1 SGHTA and CDR2 FQGNSA. Here the CDR3 reads CASSLVSGSSYNEQFF.

V and J are TRBV20-1 and TRBJ2-7. This CDR3 is 13 amino acids long. Germline V lookup: CDR1 DFQATT, CDR2 SNEGSKA (reference sequence). The CDR3 sequence is CSARSMGSYEQYF.

V usage is TRBV29-1 and J usage is TRBJ2-2. This CDR3 has 12 residues. Germline V CDR1 and CDR2: SQVTM, ANQGSEA. CDR3 residues: CSAWGASGELFF.

The rearrangement joins TRBV12-3 or TRBV12-4 to TRBJ2-3. The CDR3 totals 13 residues. The CDR3 loop is CASSPAILDTQYF.

The chain employs TRBV5-5 and TRBJ2-7; TCRdb lists TRBD1, though no DNA is available to test this call. There are 14 residues in the CDR3. Germline V gene data show CDR1 as SGHKS and CDR2 as YYEKEE (reference sequence). The CDR3 spells CASSFGTGLYEQYF.

J is TRBJ1-1 and V is TRBV29-1; TCRdb calls TRBD1, which cannot be checked without DNA. The CDR3 totals 14 residues. Germline loops: CDR1 SQVTM, CDR2 ANQGSEA. CDR3 region: CSVEAAQGAAEAFF.

The gene calls are TRBV20-1 and TRBJ2-1; TCRdb outputs TRBD2, but without DNA this stays unchecked. Germline-derived CDR1 and CDR2 are DFQATT and SNEGSKA (reference sequence). CDR3 length: 15 amino acids. The CDR3 reads CSAGTSGRPYNEQFF.

The genes are TRBV28 and TRBJ2-7; TCRdb calls TRBD1, which cannot be checked without DNA. Germline assignment: CDR1 MDHEN and CDR2 SYDVKM. The CDR3 has 16 residues. CDR3 amino acids: CASSQTGVTRTPQQYF.

V and J are TRBV6-2 or TRBV6-3 and TRBJ2-7. The length of the CDR3 is 11 residues. The germline V gene has CDR1 MNHEY and CDR2 SVGEGT. CDR3 loop: CASSPTYEQYF.

CDR3 residues: CSARAPTVNTEAFF. The chain joins TRBV20-1 to TRBJ1-1. This CDR3 is 14 amino acids long. The germline gives CDR1 DFQATT, CDR2 SNEGSKA (reference sequence).

CDR3: CASSLLGQGKGYEQYF. The chain combines TRBV7-9 with TRBJ2-7; TCRdb's D call, TRBD1, is unchecked because there is no DNA. This CDR3 is 16 amino acids long. CDR1 is SEHNR, CDR2 FQNEAQ, per germline (reference sequence).

The rearrangement links TRBV7-9 to TRBJ1-2. This CDR3 is built from 14 residues. CDR1 is SEHNR and CDR2 is FQNEAQ in the germline V gene (reference sequence). The CDR3 spells CASSLAGGTYGYTF.

The V gene is TRBV20-1, the J gene TRBJ2-1; TCRdb designates TRBD1, a call that cannot be tested without DNA. The CDR3 sequence is 13 residues long. The V gene's germline CDR1 is DFQATT and CDR2 SNEGSKA (reference sequence). The CDR3 loop reads CSARNRGENEQFF.

V gene TRBV7-9 combines with J gene TRBJ2-7. In germline, CDR1 is SEHNR, CDR2 FQNEAQ (reference sequence). The CDR3 has 13 residues. The CDR3 sequence: CASSSFDSYEQYF.

The CDR3 sequence is CASSFFRDTGELFF. The genes are TRBV28 and TRBJ2-2. Germline values: CDR1 MDHEN, CDR2 SYDVKM. The length of the CDR3 is 14 residues.

V and J are TRBV7-2 and TRBJ2-1. Germline assignment: CDR1 SGHTA and CDR2 FQGNSA. There are 14 residues in the CDR3. The CDR3 sequence: CASSLALAYNEQFF. The full variable domain, its missing parts supplied by reference TRBV7-2 and TRBJ2-1, is GAGVSQSPSNKVTEKGKDVELRCDPISGHTALYWYRQSLGQGLEFLIYFQGNSAPDKSGLPSDRFSAERTGGSVSTLTIQRTQQEDSAVYLCASSLALAYNEQFFGPGTRLTVL.

CDR3 protein: CASSQTPAGTATGELFF. The chain couples TRBV4-1 to TRBJ2-2; no DNA is available, so the TRBD2 call from TCRdb remains unchecked. This CDR3 spans 17 amino acids. Germline values: CDR1 MGHRA, CDR2 YSYEKL.

The chain recombines TRBV11-2 with TRBJ1-2. Per the germline V gene, CDR1 is SGHAT and CDR2 is FQNNGV. The CDR3 is 13 residues long. The CDR3 loop is CASSLGSIYGYTF.

The CDR3 reads CASSQDETSGRTYEQYF. The chain carries TRBV3-1 and TRBJ2-7; TCRdb returns TRBD2, unconfirmable since there is no DNA. The CDR3 spans 17 residues. The germline CDR1 and CDR2 sequences are LGHDT and YNNKEL (reference sequence).

V and J are TRBV25-1 and TRBJ2-1. Germline CDR1 and CDR2: MGHDK and SYGVNS. This CDR3 has 14 residues. CDR3 loop: CASSDTTLDPNQFF.

The chain uses TRBV29-1 and TRBJ2-5; TCRdb's D call of TRBD2 is untestable without DNA. Germline V CDR1 and CDR2: SQVTM, ANQGSEA. This CDR3 is 15 amino acids long. CDR3 residues: CSVVLAGAFLETQYF.

This rearrangement joins TRBV7-9 to TRBJ1-2; as DNA is missing, the TRBD1 call by TCRdb cannot be tested. Per germline, CDR1 SEHNR and CDR2 FQNEAQ (reference sequence). This CDR3 contains 14 residues. This CDR3 reads CASSPTGGGYGYTF.

This sequence joins TRBV11-2 and TRBJ2-7; the D gene TCRdb calls, TRBD2, cannot be checked with no DNA. The CDR3 runs 15 residues. CDR1 is SGHAT, CDR2 FQNNGV, per germline. CDR3 protein: CASSLEEGISYEQYF.